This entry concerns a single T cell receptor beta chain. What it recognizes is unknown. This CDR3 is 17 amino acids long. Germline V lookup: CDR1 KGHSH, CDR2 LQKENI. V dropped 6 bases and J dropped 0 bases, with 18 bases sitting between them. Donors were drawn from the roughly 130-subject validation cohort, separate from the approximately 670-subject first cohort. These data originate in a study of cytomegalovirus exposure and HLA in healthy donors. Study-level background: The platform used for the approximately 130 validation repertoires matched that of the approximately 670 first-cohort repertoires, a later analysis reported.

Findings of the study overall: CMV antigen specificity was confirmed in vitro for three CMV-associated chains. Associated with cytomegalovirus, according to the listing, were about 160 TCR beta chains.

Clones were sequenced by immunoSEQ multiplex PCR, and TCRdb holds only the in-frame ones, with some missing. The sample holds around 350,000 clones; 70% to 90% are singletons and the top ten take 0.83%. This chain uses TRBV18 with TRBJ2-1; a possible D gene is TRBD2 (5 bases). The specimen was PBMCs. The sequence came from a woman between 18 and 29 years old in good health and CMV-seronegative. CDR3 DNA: TGTGCCAGCTCTAACCGCCTTAAAGGGAGCTCCTACAATGAGCAGTTCTTC. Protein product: CASSNRLKGSSYNEQFF.